The 7 T cell receptor beta chains reported below all come from one sample, sequenced in a study of blood T cell repertoires in COVID-19. Some clones are missing from TCRdb's copy, which holds only in-frame ones; the method was immunoSEQ multiplex PCR. In the table there are 120,000 to 150,000 clones, about 86% of which are singletons. Sample: peripheral blood. These receptor sequences come from a woman between 45 and 60 years old with active or convalescent COVID-19.

The chain couples TRBV28 to TRBJ1-3; tentative D call: TRBD1 (6 bases). Trimming stripped 2 bases from V and 0 bases from J, with 11 bases between. Germline V lookup: CDR1 MDHEN, CDR2 SYDVKM. The CDR3 is 16 residues long. The chain's CDR3 is CASSLDRTNSGNTIYF. CDR3 in DNA: TGTGCCAGCAGTTTAGACAGGACGAACTCTGGAAACACCATATATTTT.

This clone appeared many times. The CDR3 bases are TGTGCCTGGAGAAGAGGGACTCCCTACAATGAGCAGTTCTTC. Residues: CAWRRGTPYNEQFF. The V and J genes are TRBV30 and TRBJ2-1; TRBD2 might be the D (6 bases). Germline-derived CDR1 and CDR2 are GTSNPN and SVGIG (reference sequence). Trimming cost V 3 bases and J 2 bases, with 11 bases left between them. The CDR3 totals 14 residues.

The chain employs TRBV4-1 and TRBJ2-3; maybe TRBD2 (6 bases). With 3 bases removed from V and 0 bases from J, the gap between germline ends came to 13 bases. Germline V gene sequence: CDR1 MGHRA, CDR2 YSYEKL. CDR3 size: 16 residues. CDR3 DNA: TGCGCCAGCAGCCAGGTACTAGCTCTTAGCACAGATACGCAGTATTTT. Translating it yields CASSQVLALSTDTQYF.

The chain employs TRBV11-2 and TRBJ1-6, with D perhaps TRBD1 (5 bases). The germline V gene encodes CDR1 SGHAT and CDR2 FQNNGV. V was shortened by 1 base and J by 14 bases, with 9 bases between the two germline ends. CDR3 size: 12 residues. The CDR3 coding sequence is TGTGCCAGCAGCTTAGGCAGGGCCACCCTCCACTTT. Translation: CASSLGRATLHF.

The chain employs TRBV10-2 and TRBJ1-5, with D possibly TRBD1 on 6 matching bases. V was clipped by 6 bases and J by 3 bases, with 9 bases between them. This CDR3 is built from 13 residues. Germline CDR1 and CDR2: WSHSY and SAAADI. The CDR3: CASRQGPNQPQHF. In nucleotides, the CDR3 is TGCGCCAGCAGACAGGGACCCAATCAGCCCCAGCATTTT.

The CDR3 region has the DNA TGTGCCAGCAGTTCTACAGGGGGCGACTATGGCTACACCTTC. This encodes CASSSTGGDYGYTF. This chain uses TRBV28 with TRBJ1-2, with 9 bases lining up with TRBD1. Germline V gene sequence: CDR1 MDHEN, CDR2 SYDVKM. V was pared by 4 bases and J by 3 bases, with 3 bases of the junction left unmatched. The CDR3 loop spans 14 amino acids.

A few counts support this clone. V is TRBV2 and J is TRBJ2-2; no clear D. V shed 4 bases and J shed 6 bases, with 9 bases lying between them. Looked up from germline, CDR1 is SNHLY and CDR2 is FYNNEI. The CDR3 is 13 amino acids. CDR3 DNA: TGTGCCAGCAGTGTAGAAGCGTCCGGGGAGCTGTTTTTT. Translating it yields CASSVEASGELFF.